This T cell receptor (beta chain) was captured by sequencing in a study of PD-L1 blockade in urothelial cancer. This sample's time point: pretreatment peripheral blood. Clones were read by immunoSEQ multiplex PCR, and TCRdb kept only the in-frame ones, dropping some. The sample includes 85,000 to 95,000 clones, about 90% of them seen just once. J gave up 5 bases and V 4 bases, and 1 base lay outside the gene matches. CDR1 and CDR2 from the germline V gene are MDHEN and SYDVKM. CDR3 size: 13 residues. Sample: PBMCs, taken around atezolizumab (anti-PD-L1) treatment. The chain links TRBV28 to TRBJ1-1; 10 nucleotides match TRBD1. The clonotype originates from a woman of 80 years or more with urothelial cancer. The CDR3 loop is CASSWGQGTEAFF. CDR3 DNA sequence: TGTGCCAGCAGTTGGGGACAGGGGACTGAAGCTTTCTTT.